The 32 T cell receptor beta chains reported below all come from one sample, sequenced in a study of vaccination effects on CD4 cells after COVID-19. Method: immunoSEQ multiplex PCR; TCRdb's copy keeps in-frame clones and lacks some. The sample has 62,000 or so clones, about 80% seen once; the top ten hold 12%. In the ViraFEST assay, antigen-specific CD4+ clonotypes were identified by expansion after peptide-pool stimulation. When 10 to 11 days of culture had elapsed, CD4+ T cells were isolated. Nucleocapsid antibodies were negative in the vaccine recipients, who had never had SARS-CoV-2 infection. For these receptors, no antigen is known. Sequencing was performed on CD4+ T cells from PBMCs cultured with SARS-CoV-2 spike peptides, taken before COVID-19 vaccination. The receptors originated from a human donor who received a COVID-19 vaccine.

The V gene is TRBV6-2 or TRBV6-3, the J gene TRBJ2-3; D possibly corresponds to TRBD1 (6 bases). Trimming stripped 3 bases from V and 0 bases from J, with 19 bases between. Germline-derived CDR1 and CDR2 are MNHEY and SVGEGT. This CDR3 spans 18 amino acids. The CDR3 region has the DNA TGTGCCAGCAGTTATGGGCCCCACAGGGCTACTAGCACAGATACGCAGTATTTT. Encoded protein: CASSYGPHRATSTDTQYF.

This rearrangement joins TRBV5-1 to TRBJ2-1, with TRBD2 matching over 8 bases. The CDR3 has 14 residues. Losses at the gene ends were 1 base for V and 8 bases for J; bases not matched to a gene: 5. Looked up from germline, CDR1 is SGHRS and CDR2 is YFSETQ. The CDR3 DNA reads TGCGCCAGCAGCTTGACGGGGGGGCCCCATGAGCAGTTCTTC. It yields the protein CASSLTGGPHEQFF.

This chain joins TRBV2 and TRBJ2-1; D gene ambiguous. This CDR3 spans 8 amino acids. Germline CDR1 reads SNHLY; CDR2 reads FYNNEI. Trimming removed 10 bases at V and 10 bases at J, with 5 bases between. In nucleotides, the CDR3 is TGTGCCATCCGAGAGCAGTTCTTC. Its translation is CAIREQFF.

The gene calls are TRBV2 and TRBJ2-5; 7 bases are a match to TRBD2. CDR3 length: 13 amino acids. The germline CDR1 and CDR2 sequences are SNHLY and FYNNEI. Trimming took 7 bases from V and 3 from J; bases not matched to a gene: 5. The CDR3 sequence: CASNIAGEETQYF. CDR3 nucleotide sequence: TGTGCCAGCAACATAGCGGGCGAAGAGACCCAGTACTTC.

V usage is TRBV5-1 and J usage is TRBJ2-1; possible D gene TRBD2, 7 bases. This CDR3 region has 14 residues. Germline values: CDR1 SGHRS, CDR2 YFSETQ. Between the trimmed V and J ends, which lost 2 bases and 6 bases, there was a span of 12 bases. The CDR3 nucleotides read TGCGCCAGCAGCTTACGGGGGGCTCTCAATGAGCAGTTCTTC. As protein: CASSLRGALNEQFF.

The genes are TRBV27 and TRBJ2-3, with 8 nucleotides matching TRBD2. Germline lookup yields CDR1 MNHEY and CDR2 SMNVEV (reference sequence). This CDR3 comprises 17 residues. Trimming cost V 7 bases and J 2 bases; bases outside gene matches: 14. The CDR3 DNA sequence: TGTGCCAGCACCCGGGGGGGGCCTAGGGGCCTCACAGATACGCAGTATTTT. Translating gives CASTRGGPRGLTDTQYF.

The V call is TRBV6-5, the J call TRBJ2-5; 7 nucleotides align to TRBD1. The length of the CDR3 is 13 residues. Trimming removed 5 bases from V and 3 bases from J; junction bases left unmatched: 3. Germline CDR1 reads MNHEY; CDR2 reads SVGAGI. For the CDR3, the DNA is TGTGCCAGCAGTCTGGACAGGAAAGAGACCCAGTACTTC. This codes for CASSLDRKETQYF.

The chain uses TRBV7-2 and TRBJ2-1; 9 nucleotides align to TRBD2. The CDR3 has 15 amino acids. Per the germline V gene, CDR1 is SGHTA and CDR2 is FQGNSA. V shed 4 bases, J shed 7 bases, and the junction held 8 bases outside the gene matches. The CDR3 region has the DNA TGTGCCAGCAGCTGGGATAGCGGGGGCCGAAATGAGCAGTTCTTC. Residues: CASSWDSGGRNEQFF.

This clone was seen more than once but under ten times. CDR3 residues: CASSLTGYSNQPQHF. The CDR3 bases are TGTGCCAGCAGTCTGACAGGTTATAGCAATCAGCCCCAGCATTTT. The chain carries TRBV28 and TRBJ1-5, with D possibly being TRBD1 (6 bases). CDR3 length equals 15 residues. Trimming stripped 5 bases from V and 0 bases from J, with 11 bases between. Germline V gene lookup returns CDR1 MDHEN and CDR2 SYDVKM.

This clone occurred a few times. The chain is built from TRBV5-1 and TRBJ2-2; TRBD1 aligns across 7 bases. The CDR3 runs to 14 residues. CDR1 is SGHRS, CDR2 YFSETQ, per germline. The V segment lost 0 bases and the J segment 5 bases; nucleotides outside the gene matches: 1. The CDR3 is CASSLDRGTGELFF. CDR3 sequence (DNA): TGCGCCAGCAGCTTGGACAGGGGAACCGGGGAGCTGTTTTTT.

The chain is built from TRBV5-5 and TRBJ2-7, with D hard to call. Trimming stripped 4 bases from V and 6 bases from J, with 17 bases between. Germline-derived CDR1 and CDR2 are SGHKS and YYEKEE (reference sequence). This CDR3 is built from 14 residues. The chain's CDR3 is CASSLRATIIEQYV. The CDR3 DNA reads TGTGCCAGCAGCCTCCGGGCCACCATTATCGAGCAGTACGTC.

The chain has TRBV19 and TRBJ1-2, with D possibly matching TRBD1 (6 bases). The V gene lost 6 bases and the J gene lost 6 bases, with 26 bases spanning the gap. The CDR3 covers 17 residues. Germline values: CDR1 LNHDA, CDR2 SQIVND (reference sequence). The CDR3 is CASSPVGQNLKLNGYTF. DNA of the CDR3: TGTGCCAGTAGCCCGGTAGGACAGAATCTGAAACTTAATGGCTACACCTTC.

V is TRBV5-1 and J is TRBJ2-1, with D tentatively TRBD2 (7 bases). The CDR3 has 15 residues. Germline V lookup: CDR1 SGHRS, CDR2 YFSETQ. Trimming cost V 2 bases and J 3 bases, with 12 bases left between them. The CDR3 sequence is CASSLGGGYYNEQFF. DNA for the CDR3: TGCGCCAGCAGCTTAGGGGGGGGGTACTACAATGAGCAGTTCTTC. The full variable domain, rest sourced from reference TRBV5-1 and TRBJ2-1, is KAGVTQTPRYLIKTRGQQVTLSCSPISGHRSVSWYQQTPGQGLQFLFEYFSETQRNKGNFPGRFSGRQFSNSRSEMNVSTLELGDSALYLCASSLGGGYYNEQFFGPGTRLTVL.

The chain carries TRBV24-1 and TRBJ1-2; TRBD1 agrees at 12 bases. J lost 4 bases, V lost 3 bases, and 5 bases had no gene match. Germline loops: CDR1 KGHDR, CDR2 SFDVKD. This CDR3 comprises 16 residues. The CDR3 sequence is CATSDPGTGGPYGYTF. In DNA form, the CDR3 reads TGTGCCACCAGTGATCCCGGGACAGGGGGCCCCTATGGCTACACCTTC.

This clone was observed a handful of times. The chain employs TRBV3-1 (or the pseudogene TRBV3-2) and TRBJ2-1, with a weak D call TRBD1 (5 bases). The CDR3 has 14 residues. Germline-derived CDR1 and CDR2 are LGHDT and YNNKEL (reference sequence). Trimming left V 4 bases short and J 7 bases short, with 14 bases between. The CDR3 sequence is CASSLLRQTNEQFF. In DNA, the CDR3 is TGTGCCAGCAGCCTCCTCCGACAGACTAATGAGCAGTTCTTC.

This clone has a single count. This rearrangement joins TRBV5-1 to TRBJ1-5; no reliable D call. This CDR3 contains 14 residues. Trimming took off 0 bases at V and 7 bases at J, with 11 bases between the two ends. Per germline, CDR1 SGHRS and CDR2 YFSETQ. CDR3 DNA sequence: TGCGCCAGCAGCTTGGCTGGCAACGGGCAGCCCCAGCATTTT. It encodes CASSLAGNGQPQHF.

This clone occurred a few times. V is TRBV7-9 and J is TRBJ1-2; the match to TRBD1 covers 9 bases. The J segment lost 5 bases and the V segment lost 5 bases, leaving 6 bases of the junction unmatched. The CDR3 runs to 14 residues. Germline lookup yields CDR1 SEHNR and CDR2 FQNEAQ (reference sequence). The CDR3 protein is CASSITGTGYGYTF. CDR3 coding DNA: TGTGCCAGCAGCATAACCGGGACAGGGTATGGCTACACCTTC.

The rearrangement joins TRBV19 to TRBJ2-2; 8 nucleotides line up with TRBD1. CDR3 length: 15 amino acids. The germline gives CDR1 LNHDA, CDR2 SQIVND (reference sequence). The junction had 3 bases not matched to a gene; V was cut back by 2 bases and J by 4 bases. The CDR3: CASSIRDRPTGELFF. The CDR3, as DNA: TGTGCCAGTAGTATAAGGGACAGGCCCACCGGGGAGCTGTTTTTT. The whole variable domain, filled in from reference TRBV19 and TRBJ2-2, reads DGGITQSPKYLFRKEGQNVTLSCEQNLNHDAMYWYRQDPGQGLRLIYYSQIVNDFQKGDIAEGYSVSREKKESFPLTVTSAQKNPTAFYLCASSIRDRPTGELFFGEGSRLTVL.

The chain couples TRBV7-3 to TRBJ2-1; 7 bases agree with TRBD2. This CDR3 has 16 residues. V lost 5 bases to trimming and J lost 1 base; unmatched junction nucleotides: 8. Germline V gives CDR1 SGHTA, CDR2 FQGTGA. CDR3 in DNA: TGTGCCAGCAGCCCAAGGACTAGTCGGTCCTACAATGAGCAGTTCTTC. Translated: CASSPRTSRSYNEQFF.

The CDR3, as DNA: TGTGCCAGCAGTGAAGGGCCACATTCGGATACGCAGTATTTT. This codes for CASSEGPHSDTQYF. V gene TRBV6-1 combines with J gene TRBJ2-3; D gene ambiguous. Germline V gene lookup returns CDR1 MNHNS and CDR2 SASEGT. The CDR3 loop spans 14 amino acids. Trimming removed 1 base from V and 6 bases from J, with 11 bases in between.

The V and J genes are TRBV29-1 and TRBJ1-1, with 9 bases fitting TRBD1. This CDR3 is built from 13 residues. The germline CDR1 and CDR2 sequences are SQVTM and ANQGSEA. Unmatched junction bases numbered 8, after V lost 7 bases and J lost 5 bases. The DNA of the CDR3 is TGCAGCGACTCCGGGACAGGGTGGACTGAAGCTTTCTTT. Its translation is CSDSGTGWTEAFF.

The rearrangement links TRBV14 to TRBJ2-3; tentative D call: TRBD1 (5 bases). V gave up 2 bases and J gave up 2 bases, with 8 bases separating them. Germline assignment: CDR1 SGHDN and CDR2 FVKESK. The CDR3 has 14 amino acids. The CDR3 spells CASSQRQYTDTQYF. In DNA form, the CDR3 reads TGTGCCAGCAGCCAACGACAGTACACAGATACGCAGTATTTT.

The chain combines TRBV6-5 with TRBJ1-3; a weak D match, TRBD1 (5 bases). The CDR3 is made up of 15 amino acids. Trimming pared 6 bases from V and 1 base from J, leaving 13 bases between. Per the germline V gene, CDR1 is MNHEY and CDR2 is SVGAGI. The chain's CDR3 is CASRDGHISGNTIYF. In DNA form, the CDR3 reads TGTGCCAGCAGGGACGGACACATTTCTGGAAACACCATATATTTT.

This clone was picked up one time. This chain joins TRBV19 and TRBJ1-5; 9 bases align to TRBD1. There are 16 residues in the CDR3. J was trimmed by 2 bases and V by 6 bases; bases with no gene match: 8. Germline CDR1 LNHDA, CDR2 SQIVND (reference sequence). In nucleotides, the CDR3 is TGTGCCAGTAGGATCACGGACAGGGGTGGCAATCAGCCCCAGCATTTT. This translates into CASRITDRGGNQPQHF.

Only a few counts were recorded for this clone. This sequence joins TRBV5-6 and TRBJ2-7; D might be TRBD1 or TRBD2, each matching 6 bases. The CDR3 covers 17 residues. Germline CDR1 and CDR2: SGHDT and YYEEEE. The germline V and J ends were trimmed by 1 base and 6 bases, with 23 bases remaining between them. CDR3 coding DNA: TGTGCCAGCAGCTTGTTAGTCTCCGGGGGCGCATTGCCCGAGCAGTACGTC. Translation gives CASSLLVSGGALPEQYV.

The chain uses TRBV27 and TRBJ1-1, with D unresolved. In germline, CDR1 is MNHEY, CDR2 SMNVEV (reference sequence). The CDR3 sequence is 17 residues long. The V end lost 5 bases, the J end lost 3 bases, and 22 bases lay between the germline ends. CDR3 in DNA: TGTGCCAGCAGTCCCTACACCACCGGACGAGGCCACACTGAAGCTTTCTTT. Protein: CASSPYTTGRGHTEAFF.

The DNA for the CDR3 is TGCGCCAGCAGCTTAGGGACGGACAATGAAAAACTGTTTTTT. Residues: CASSLGTDNEKLFF. V gene TRBV5-1 combines with J gene TRBJ1-4; tentatively, D is TRBD1 (5 bases). CDR3 length: 14 residues. Germline values: CDR1 SGHRS, CDR2 YFSETQ. The V end was cut by 2 bases, the J end by 5 bases, with 10 bases between. Looking up the rest from reference TRBV5-1 and TRBJ1-4 gives the full variable domain: KAGVTQTPRYLIKTRGQQVTLSCSPISGHRSVSWYQQTPGQGLQFLFEYFSETQRNKGNFPGRFSGRQFSNSRSEMNVSTLELGDSALYLCASSLGTDNEKLFFGSGTQLSVL.

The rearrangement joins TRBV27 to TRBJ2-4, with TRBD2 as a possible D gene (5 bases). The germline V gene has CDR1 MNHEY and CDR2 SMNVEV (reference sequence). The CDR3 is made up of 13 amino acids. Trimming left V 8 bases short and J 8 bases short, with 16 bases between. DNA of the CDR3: TGTGCCAGCCGGGCTCGGGGAAGGGACATTCAGTACTTC. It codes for CASRARGRDIQYF.

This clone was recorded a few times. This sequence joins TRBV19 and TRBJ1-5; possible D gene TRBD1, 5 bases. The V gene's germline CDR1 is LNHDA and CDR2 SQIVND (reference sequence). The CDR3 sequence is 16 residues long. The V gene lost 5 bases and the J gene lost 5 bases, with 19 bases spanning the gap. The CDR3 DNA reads TGTGCCAGTAGTGGGTACCGCAGGGAGGGACATCAGCCCCAGCATTTT. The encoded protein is CASSGYRREGHQPQHF.

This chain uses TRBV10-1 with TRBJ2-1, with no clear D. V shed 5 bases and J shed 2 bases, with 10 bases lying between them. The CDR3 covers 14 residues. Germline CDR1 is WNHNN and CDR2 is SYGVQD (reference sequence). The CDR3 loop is CASSPFGAYNEQFF. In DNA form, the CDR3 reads TGCGCCAGCAGTCCCTTCGGTGCCTACAATGAGCAGTTCTTC.

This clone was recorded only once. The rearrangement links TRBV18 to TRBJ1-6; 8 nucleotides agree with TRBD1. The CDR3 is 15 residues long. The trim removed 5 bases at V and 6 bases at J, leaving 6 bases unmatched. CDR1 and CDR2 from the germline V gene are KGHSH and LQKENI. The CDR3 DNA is TGTGCCAGCTCAACGGACAGGGAGCCTAATTCACCCCTCCACTTT. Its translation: CASSTDREPNSPLHF.

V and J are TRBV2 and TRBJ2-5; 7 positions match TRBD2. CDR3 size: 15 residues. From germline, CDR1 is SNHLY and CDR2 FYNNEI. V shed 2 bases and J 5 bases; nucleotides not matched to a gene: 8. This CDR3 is CASSESGTTVETQYF. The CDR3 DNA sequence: TGTGCCAGCAGTGAAAGCGGGACGACGGTGGAGACCCAGTACTTC.